The 22 T cell receptor beta chains below were found in one sample sequenced in a study of blood T cell repertoires in COVID-19. Assay: immunoSEQ multiplex PCR; the TCRdb copy retains only in-frame clones and omits some. The table has more than 250,000 clones, roughly 90% seen once. Sequenced input: PBMCs or T cells enriched from blood (not recorded which). The receptors here all came from a woman between 18 and 29 years old with acute COVID-19.

This clone was found a few times. The V gene is TRBV6-2 or TRBV6-3, the J gene TRBJ2-1, with 8 bases that match TRBD2. Germline trimming cut 0 bases from V and 7 bases from J; bases unmatched to any gene: 11. Germline CDR1 and CDR2: MNHEY and SVGEGT. This CDR3 has 17 amino acids. The CDR3 bases are TGTGCCAGCAGTTACTCGGCTCCGGGACTAGTCCCAAATGAGCAGTTCTTC. Protein: CASSYSAPGLVPNEQFF.

This chain uses TRBV27 with TRBJ2-1; 8 bases match TRBD2. Germline CDR1 MNHEY, CDR2 SMNVEV (reference sequence). The V gene end was trimmed by 8 bases and the J gene end by 14 bases; junction bases not matched to a gene: 8. The CDR3 contains 11 residues. The CDR3 reads CASRRAGVEFF. CDR3 nucleotides: TGTGCCAGCCGCAGAGCGGGAGTTGAGTTCTTC.

The gene calls are TRBV29-1 and TRBJ2-1; 12 bases are shared with TRBD2. This CDR3 comprises 15 residues. CDR1 and CDR2 (germline): SQVTM, ANQGSEA. V lost 5 bases to trimming and J lost 7 bases; unmatched junction nucleotides: 9. CDR3 nucleotides: TGCAGCGTTAAGACGCGGACTAGCGGGAAAAATGAGCAGTTCTTC. Protein sequence: CSVKTRTSGKNEQFF.

This clone was detected only a few times. This chain links TRBV7-9 with TRBJ1-6, with 7 bases identical to TRBD1. Germline V lookup: CDR1 SEHNR, CDR2 FQNEAQ (reference sequence). The CDR3 is 14 residues long. The ends lost 4 bases at V and 10 bases at J; junction bases unmatched: 7. CDR3 amino acids: CASSSGTAGSPLHF. For the CDR3, the DNA is TGTGCCAGCAGCTCCGGGACAGCGGGCTCACCCCTCCACTTT.

The chain has TRBV27 and TRBJ2-7, with TRBD1 matching 8 bases. Per germline, CDR1 MNHEY and CDR2 SMNVEV (reference sequence). The CDR3 extends over 14 amino acids. V lost 6 bases to trimming and J lost 1 base; unmatched junction nucleotides: 5. The CDR3 nucleotides are TGTGCCAGCAGCAGGACAGGGTTTTCCTACGAGCAGTACTTC. It is translated as CASSRTGFSYEQYF.

This rearrangement joins TRBV7-9 to TRBJ1-1; no reliable D call. V shed 0 bases and J shed 6 bases, with 14 bases lying between them. Looked up from germline, CDR1 is SEHNR and CDR2 is FQNEAQ (reference sequence). CDR3 length: 15 residues. The CDR3 sequence is CASSLAHQAPAEAFF. The CDR3 DNA follows: TGTGCCAGCAGCTTAGCGCATCAGGCCCCAGCTGAAGCTTTCTTT.

This chain joins TRBV19 and TRBJ1-2; D ambiguous. CDR3 length: 11 residues. V dropped 9 bases and J dropped 3 bases, with 8 bases sitting between them. CDR1 and CDR2 from the germline V gene are LNHDA and SQIVND (reference sequence). DNA for the CDR3: TGTGCCAGCCAGCGGTACTATGGCTACACCTTC. It specifies CASQRYYGYTF. Full variable domain (rest looked up from reference TRBV19 and TRBJ1-2): DGGITQSPKYLFRKEGQNVTLSCEQNLNHDAMYWYRQDPGQGLRLIYYSQIVNDFQKGDIAEGYSVSREKKESFPLTVTSAQKNPTAFYLCASQRYYGYTFGSGTRLTVV.

This chain links TRBV10-2 with TRBJ2-1; TRBD2 agrees at 11 bases. With 10 bases clipped from V and 4 bases from J, the junction kept 6 bases outside the gene matches. Looked up from germline, CDR1 is WSHSY and CDR2 is SAAADI. CDR3 size: 14 residues. The CDR3: CATLLAGGYNEQFF. The CDR3 DNA reads TGCGCCACACTCCTAGCGGGAGGTTACAATGAGCAGTTCTTC.

The V gene is TRBV12-2, the J gene TRBJ1-3. TRBV12-2 is an annotated pseudogene. CDR3 length: 14 residues. The CDR3 region is CASRYFYSGNTIYF. The CDR3 DNA sequence: TGTGCAAGTCGTTACTTCTACTCTGGAAACACCATATATTTT.

In the case of this clone: This sample also contains other DNA sequences that code for the same CDR3. The chain uses TRBV28 and TRBJ1-3; TRBD1 is a possible D gene (5 bases). CDR3 length: 14 residues. The V end was cut by 5 bases, the J end by 1 base, with 9 bases between. Looked up from germline, CDR1 is MDHEN and CDR2 is SYDVKM. CDR3 sequence: CASSPQGSGNTIYF. The CDR3, as DNA: TGTGCCAGCAGTCCTCAGGGATCTGGAAACACCATATATTTT.

The chain recombines TRBV11-1 with TRBJ2-1; D is possibly TRBD1 (5 bases). The germline V gene has CDR1 SGHAT and CDR2 FQDESV (reference sequence). Trimming took 5 bases from V and 4 from J, leaving 6 bases between them. CDR3 size: 12 residues. The CDR3 spells CASSPGYNEQFF. CDR3 in DNA: TGTGCCAGCAGCCCAGGGTACAATGAGCAGTTCTTC.

The V and J genes are TRBV28 and TRBJ2-7; possibly TRBD2 for D (6 bases). V was trimmed by 6 bases and J by 9 bases, leaving 27 bases between them. The germline CDR1 and CDR2 sequences are MDHEN and SYDVKM. The CDR3 spans 16 residues. The CDR3 protein is CASSQKPTVRTGGQYF. The CDR3 region has the DNA TGTGCCAGCAGCCAAAAGCCGACAGTCCGAACCGGGGGGCAGTACTTC.

V is TRBV28 and J is TRBJ2-7, with 7 positions matching TRBD1. With V trimmed by 4 bases and J by 0 bases, 6 bases remained unmatched. Germline CDR1 reads MDHEN; CDR2 reads SYDVKM. This CDR3 is 15 amino acids long. Here the CDR3 reads CASSSQYRGSYEQYF. The DNA for the CDR3 is TGTGCCAGCAGTTCCCAGTACAGGGGCTCCTACGAGCAGTACTTC.

About this clone: The same CDR3 arises from other DNA sequences in this sample as well. The rearrangement uses TRBV15 and TRBJ2-7, with 8 bases lining up with TRBD2. This CDR3 spans 15 amino acids. The germline V gene encodes CDR1 LNHNV and CDR2 YYDKDF (reference sequence). V lost 5 bases to trimming and J lost 1 base; unmatched junction nucleotides: 7. DNA for the CDR3: TGTGCCACCAGCCGGGGGGGGACGGCGTCCTACGAGCAGTACTTC. Translated, it gives CATSRGGTASYEQYF.

CDR3 sequence (DNA): TGTGCCAGCAGTTACTTTTCGAGACTAGCGGTTAGGGATAATGAGCAGTTCTTC. Translation gives CASSYFSRLAVRDNEQFF. This sequence joins TRBV6-2 or TRBV6-3 and TRBJ2-1; 9 bases are shared with TRBD2. Trimming at V came to 1 base and at J to 7 bases, leaving 14 bases not matched to a gene. CDR3 length: 18 residues. In germline, CDR1 is MNHEY, CDR2 SVGEGT.

V gene TRBV24-1 combines with J gene TRBJ1-5, with a possible D match to TRBD1 (6 bases). Trimming shortened V by 2 bases and J by 0 bases, and 10 bases separated the two germline ends. The CDR3 runs to 16 residues. Germline assignment: CDR1 KGHDR and CDR2 SFDVKD. The CDR3 nucleotides are TGTGCCACCAGTGATTCGGACAGCGATAGCAATCAGCCCCAGCATTTT. Translation gives CATSDSDSDSNQPQHF.

This chain joins TRBV4-2 and TRBJ2-7, with 13 bases matching TRBD2. This CDR3 has 16 residues. Looked up from germline, CDR1 is LGHNA and CDR2 is YNFKEQ. J was trimmed by 7 bases and V by 0 bases; bases with no gene match: 6. CDR3 region: CASSQDLGLAGVEQYF. Here the CDR3 DNA reads TGTGCCAGCAGCCAAGACCTCGGACTAGCGGGAGTAGAGCAGTACTTC.

This clone was seen a handful of times. The rearrangement uses TRBV18 and TRBJ1-2, with D unclear. Trimming took off 3 bases at V and 5 bases at J, with 19 bases between the two ends. The CDR3 totals 16 residues. The germline V gene encodes CDR1 KGHSH and CDR2 LQKENI. The CDR3 region has the DNA TGTGCCAGCTCACCGTCTGCCTCCAGCCCTAGGTATGGCTACACCTTC. It translates to CASSPSASSPRYGYTF.

This chain uses TRBV11-2 with TRBJ1-5; D is perhaps TRBD1 (6 bases). The CDR3 runs 16 residues. Germline V gene lookup returns CDR1 SGHAT and CDR2 FQNNGV. V was clipped by 1 base and J by 0 bases, with 10 bases between them. This chain's CDR3 is CASSLVGGGSNQPQHF. In nucleotides, the CDR3 is TGTGCCAGCAGCTTAGTAGGGGGGGGTAGCAATCAGCCCCAGCATTTT.

The J gene is TRBJ1-3, the V gene TRBV27; possibly TRBD1 for D (5 bases). Germline CDR1 reads MNHEY; CDR2 reads SMNVEV (reference sequence). This CDR3 region has 16 residues. V was trimmed by 8 bases and J by 0 bases, leaving 17 bases between them. The CDR3: CASGPRGFTSGNTIYF. CDR3 coding DNA: TGTGCCAGCGGCCCGCGGGGGTTTACCTCTGGAAACACCATATATTTT.

V is TRBV30 and J is TRBJ1-4; 7 nucleotides align to TRBD1. The germline CDR1 and CDR2 sequences are GTSNPN and SVGIG (reference sequence). The CDR3 covers 14 residues. Unmatched junction bases numbered 10, after V lost 8 bases and J lost 4 bases. The DNA of the CDR3 is TGTGCCGGGACCTTTACAGGGGTTAATGAAAAACTGTTTTTT. Translation: CAGTFTGVNEKLFF. Looking up the rest from reference TRBV30 and TRBJ1-4 gives the full variable domain: SQTIHQWPATLVQPVGSPLSLECTVEGTSNPNLYWYRQAAGRGLQLLFYSVGIGQISSEVPQNLSASRPQDRQFILSSKKLLLSDSGFYLCAGTFTGVNEKLFFGSGTQLSVL.

The chain links TRBV3-1 (or the pseudogene TRBV3-2) to TRBJ1-3, with 9 bases matching TRBD1. Germline CDR1 LGHDT, CDR2 YNNKEL (reference sequence). V shed 0 bases, J shed 2 bases, and the junction held 23 bases outside the gene matches. This CDR3 has 23 residues. CDR3 nucleotides: TGTGCCAGCAGCCAAGATCCCTCCACAGGGGGCGCTTCACCCCGAGTCCCTGGAAACACCATATATTTT. Protein sequence: CASSQDPSTGGASPRVPGNTIYF.